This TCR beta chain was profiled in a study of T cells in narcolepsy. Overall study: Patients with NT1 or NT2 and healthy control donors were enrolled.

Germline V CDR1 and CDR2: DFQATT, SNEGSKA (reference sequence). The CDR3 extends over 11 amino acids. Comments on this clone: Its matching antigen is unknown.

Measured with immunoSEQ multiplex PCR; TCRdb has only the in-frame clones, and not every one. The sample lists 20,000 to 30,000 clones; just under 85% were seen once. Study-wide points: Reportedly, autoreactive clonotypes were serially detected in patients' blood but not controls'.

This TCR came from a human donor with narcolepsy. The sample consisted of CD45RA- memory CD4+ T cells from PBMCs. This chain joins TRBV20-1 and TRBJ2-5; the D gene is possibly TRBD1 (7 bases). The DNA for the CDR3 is TGCAGCCAGGGGGGATGGGAGACCCAGTACTTC. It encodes CSQGGWETQYF.